This TCR beta chain was sequenced during a study of blood T cell repertoires in COVID-19. Study-level information: Acute and convalescent COVID-19 specimens originated in the United States, Italy and Spain. PBMCs, B-cell-depleted T cells, or T cells provided the cDNA or gDNA that made up the material.

The CDR3 sequence is 15 residues long. The V segment lost 4 bases and the J segment 7 bases; nucleotides outside the gene matches: 11. Germline V lookup: CDR1 LNHDA, CDR2 SQIVND (reference sequence). The sample holds one count of this clone. Profiled with immunoSEQ multiplex PCR; TCRdb holds only in-frame clones, not every one. The sample lists some 240,000 clones; 92% were seen once. Material: peripheral blood. The receptor was isolated from a man aged 55 to 70 with COVID-19, enrolled during active disease. The chain employs TRBV19 and TRBJ1-2, with 8 bases lining up with TRBD1. CDR3 bases: TGTGCCAGTAGTACCGCGACAGGGGCTTACGTTGGCTACACCTTC. Amino acid sequence: CASSTATGAYVGYTF.